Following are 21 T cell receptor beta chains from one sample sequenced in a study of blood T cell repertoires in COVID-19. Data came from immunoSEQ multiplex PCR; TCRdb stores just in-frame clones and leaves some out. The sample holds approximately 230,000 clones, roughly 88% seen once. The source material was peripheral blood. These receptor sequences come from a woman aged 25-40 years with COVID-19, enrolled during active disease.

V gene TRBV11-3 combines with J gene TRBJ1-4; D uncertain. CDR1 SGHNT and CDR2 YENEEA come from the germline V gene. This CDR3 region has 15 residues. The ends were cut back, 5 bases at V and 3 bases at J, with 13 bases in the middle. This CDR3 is CASSLRPGANEKLFF. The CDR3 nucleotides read TGTGCCAGCAGCCTACGCCCCGGGGCTAATGAAAAACTGTTTTTT.

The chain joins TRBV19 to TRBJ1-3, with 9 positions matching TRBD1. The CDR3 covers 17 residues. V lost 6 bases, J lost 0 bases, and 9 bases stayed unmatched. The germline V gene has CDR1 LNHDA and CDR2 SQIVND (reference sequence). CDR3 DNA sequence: TGTGCCAGTAGGCGGACAGGGGCGACACACTCTGGAAACACCATATATTTT. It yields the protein CASRRTGATHSGNTIYF.

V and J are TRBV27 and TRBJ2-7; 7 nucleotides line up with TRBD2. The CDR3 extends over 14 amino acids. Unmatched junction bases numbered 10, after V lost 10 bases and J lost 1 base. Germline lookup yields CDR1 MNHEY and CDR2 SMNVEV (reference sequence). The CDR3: CATKAFGGSYEQYV. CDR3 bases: TGTGCCACCAAGGCGTTCGGGGGGTCCTACGAGCAGTACGTC.

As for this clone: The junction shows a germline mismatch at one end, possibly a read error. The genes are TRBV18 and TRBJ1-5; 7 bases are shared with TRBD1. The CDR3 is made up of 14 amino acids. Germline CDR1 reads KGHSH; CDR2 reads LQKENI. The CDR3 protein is CASSPQGSSQPQHF. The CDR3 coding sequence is TGTGCCAGCTCGCCACAGGGGTCCAGTCAGCCCCAGCATTTT.

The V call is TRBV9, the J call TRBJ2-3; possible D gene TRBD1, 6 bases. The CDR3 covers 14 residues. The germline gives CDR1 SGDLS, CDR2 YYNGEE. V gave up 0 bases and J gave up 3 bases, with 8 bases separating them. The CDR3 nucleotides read TGTGCCAGCAGCGTAGGGGGGCCGACAGATACGCAGTATTTT. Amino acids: CASSVGGPTDTQYF.

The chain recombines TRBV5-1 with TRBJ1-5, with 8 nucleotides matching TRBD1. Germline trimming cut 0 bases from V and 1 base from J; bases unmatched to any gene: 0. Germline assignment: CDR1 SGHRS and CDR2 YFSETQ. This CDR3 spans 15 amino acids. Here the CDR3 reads CASSLGTGSNQPQHF. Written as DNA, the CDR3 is TGCGCCAGCAGCTTGGGGACAGGGAGCAATCAGCCCCAGCATTTT.

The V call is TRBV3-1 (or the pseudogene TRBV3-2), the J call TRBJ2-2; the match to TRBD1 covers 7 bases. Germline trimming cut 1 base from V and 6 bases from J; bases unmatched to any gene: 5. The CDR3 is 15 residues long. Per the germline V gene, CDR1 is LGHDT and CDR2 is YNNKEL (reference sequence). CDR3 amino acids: CASSQVQGESGELFF. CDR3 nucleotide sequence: TGTGCCAGCAGCCAAGTCCAGGGGGAATCCGGGGAGCTGTTTTTT.

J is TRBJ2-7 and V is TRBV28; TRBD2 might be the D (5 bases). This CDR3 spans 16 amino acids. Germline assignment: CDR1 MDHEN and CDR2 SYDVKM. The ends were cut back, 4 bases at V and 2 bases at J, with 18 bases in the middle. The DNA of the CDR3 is TGTGCCAGCAGTTACCGTCTGAGACGAGGGACCTACGAGCAGTACTTC. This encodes CASSYRLRRGTYEQYF.

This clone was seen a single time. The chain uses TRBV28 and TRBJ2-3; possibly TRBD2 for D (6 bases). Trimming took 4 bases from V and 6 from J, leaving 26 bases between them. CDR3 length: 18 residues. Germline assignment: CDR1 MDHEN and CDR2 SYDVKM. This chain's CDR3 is CASSSTSGLSASTDTQYF. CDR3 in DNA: TGTGCCAGCAGTTCGACCTCAGGACTAAGTGCATCCACTGATACGCAGTATTTT.

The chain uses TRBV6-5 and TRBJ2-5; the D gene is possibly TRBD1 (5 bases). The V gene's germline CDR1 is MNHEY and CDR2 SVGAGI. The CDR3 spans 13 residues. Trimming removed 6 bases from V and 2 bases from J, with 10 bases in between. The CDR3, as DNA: TGTGCCAGCAGCCAGGGTTCTCAAGAGACCCAGTACTTC. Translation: CASSQGSQETQYF.

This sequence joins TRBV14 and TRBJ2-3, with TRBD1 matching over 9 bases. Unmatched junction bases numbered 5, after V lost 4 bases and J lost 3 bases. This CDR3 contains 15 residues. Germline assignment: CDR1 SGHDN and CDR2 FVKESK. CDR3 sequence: CASSLGTGRTDTQYF. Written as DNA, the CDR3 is TGTGCCAGCAGCCTCGGGACAGGGAGAACAGATACGCAGTATTTT.

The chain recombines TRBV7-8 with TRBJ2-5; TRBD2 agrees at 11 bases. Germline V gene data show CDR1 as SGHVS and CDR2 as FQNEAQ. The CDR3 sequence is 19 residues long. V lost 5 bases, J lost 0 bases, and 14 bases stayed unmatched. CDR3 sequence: CASSVSILAGDEYQETQYF. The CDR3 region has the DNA TGTGCCAGCAGCGTGTCCATACTAGCGGGGGACGAGTACCAAGAGACCCAGTACTTC. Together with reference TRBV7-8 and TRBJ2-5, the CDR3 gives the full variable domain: GAGVSQSPRYKVAKRGQDVALRCDPISGHVSLFWYQQALGQGPEFLTYFQNEAQLDKSGLPSDRFFAERPEGSVSTLKIQRTQQEDSAVYLCASSVSILAGDEYQETQYFGPGTRLLVL.

The CDR3 is CASTSRGHSTDTQYF. In DNA, the CDR3 is TGTGCCAGTACCTCAAGAGGACATAGCACAGATACGCAGTATTTT. V is TRBV19 and J is TRBJ2-3; possible D gene TRBD1, 5 bases. The CDR3 spans 15 residues. Trimming took 7 bases from V and 0 from J, leaving 14 bases between them. Germline-derived CDR1 and CDR2 are LNHDA and SQIVND (reference sequence). The full variable domain, its missing parts supplied by reference TRBV19 and TRBJ2-3, is DGGITQSPKYLFRKEGQNVTLSCEQNLNHDAMYWYRQDPGQGLRLIYYSQIVNDFQKGDIAEGYSVSREKKESFPLTVTSAQKNPTAFYLCASTSRGHSTDTQYFGPGTRLTVL.

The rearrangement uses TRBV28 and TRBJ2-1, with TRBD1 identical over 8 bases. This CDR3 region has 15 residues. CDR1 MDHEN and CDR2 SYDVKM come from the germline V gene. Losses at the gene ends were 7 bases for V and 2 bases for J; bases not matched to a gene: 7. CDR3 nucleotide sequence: TGTGCCAGCAAGGACGGGACAGGCACCTACAATGAGCAGTTCTTC. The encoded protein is CASKDGTGTYNEQFF.

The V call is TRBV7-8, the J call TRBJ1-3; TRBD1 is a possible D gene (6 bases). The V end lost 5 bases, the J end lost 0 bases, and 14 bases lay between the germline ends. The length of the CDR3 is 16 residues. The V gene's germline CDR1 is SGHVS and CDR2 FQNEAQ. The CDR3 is CASSPRTDGSGNTIYF. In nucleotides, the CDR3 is TGTGCCAGCAGCCCCAGGACAGATGGCTCTGGAAACACCATATATTTT. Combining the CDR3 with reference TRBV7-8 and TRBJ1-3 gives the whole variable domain GAGVSQSPRYKVAKRGQDVALRCDPISGHVSLFWYQQALGQGPEFLTYFQNEAQLDKSGLPSDRFFAERPEGSVSTLKIQRTQQEDSAVYLCASSPRTDGSGNTIYFGEGSWLTVV.

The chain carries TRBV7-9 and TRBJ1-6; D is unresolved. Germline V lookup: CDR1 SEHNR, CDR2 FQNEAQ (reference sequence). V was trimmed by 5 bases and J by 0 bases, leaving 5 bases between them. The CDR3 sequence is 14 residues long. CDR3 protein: CASSPRSYNSPLHF. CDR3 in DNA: TGTGCCAGCAGCCCCCGCTCCTATAATTCACCCCTCCACTTT.

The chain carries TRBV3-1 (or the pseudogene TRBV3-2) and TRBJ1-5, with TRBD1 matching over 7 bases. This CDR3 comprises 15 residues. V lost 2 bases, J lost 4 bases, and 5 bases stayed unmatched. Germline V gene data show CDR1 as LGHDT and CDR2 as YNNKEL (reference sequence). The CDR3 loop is CASSQMTGTNQPQHF. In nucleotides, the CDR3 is TGTGCCAGCAGCCAAATGACAGGGACTAATCAGCCCCAGCATTTT.

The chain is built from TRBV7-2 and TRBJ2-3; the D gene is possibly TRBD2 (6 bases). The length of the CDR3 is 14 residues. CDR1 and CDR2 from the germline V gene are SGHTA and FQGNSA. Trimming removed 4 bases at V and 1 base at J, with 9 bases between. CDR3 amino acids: CASSSAGRTDTQYF. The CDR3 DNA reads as TGTGCCAGCAGCTCGGCGGGACGCACAGATACGCAGTATTTT.

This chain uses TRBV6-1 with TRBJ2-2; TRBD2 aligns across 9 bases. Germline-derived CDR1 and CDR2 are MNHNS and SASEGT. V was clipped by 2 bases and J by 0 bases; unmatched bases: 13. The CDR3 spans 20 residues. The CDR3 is CASSEHSVMRGGTNTGELFF. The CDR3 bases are TGTGCCAGCAGTGAACATAGTGTGATGCGGGGGGGCACGAACACCGGGGAGCTGTTTTTT.

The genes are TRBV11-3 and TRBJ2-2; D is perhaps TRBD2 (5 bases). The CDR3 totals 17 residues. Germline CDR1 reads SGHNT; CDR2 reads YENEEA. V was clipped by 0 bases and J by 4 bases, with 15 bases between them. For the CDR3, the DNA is TGTGCCAGCAGCTTAGAACGAAGGGATCGGGGCACCGGGGAGCTGTTTTTT. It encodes CASSLERRDRGTGELFF.

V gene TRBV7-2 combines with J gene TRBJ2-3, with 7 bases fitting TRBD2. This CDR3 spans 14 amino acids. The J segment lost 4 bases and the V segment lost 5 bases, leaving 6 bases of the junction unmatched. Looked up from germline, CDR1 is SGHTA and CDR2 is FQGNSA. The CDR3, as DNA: TGTGCCAGCAGCCCCGGGACTACCGCAGATACGCAGTATTTT. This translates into CASSPGTTADTQYF.